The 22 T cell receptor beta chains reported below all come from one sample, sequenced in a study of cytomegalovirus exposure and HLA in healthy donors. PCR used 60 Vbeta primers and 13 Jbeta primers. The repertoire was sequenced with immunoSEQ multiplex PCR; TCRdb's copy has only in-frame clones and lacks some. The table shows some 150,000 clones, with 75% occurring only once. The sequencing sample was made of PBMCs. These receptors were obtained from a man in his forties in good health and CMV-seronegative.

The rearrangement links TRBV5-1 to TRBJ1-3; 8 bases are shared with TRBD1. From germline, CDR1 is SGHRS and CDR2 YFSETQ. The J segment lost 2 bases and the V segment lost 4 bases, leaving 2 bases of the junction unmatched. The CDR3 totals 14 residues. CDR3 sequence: CASSPDRAGNTIYF. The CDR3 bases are TGCGCCAGCAGCCCGGACAGGGCTGGAAACACCATATATTTT.

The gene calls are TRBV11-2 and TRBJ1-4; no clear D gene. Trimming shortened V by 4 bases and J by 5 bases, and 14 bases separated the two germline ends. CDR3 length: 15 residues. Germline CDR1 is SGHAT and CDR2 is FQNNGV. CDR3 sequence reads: CASSSRWVENEKLFF. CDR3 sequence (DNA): TGTGCCAGCAGCTCGCGGTGGGTCGAAAATGAAAAACTGTTTTTT.

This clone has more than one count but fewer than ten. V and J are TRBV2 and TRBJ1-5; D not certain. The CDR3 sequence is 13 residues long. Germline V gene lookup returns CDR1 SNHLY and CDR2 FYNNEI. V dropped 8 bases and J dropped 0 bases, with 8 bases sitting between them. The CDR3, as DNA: TGTGCCAGCGAGAGGAATAGCAATCAGCCCCAGCATTTT. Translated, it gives CASERNSNQPQHF.

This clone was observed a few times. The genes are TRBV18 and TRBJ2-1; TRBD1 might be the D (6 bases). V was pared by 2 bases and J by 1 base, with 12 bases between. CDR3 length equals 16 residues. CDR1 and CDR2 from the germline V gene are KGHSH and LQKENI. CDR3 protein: CASSPILGGSYNEQFF. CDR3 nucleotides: TGTGCCAGCTCACCAATCCTAGGGGGATCCTACAATGAGCAGTTCTTC.

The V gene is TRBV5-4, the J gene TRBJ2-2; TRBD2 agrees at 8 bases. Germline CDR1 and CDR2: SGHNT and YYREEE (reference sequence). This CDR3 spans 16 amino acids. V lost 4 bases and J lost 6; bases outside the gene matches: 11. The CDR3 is CASSPPGGVRPGELFF. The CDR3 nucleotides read TGTGCCAGCAGCCCACCGGGGGGGGTACGGCCCGGGGAGCTGTTTTTT.

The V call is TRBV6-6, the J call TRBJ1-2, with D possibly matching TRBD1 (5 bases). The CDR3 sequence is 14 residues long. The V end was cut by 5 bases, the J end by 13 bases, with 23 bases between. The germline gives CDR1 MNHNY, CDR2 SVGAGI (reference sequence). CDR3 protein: CASSEYGGQGFRTF. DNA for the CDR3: TGTGCCAGCAGTGAGTACGGTGGTCAGGGCTTCCGCACCTTC.

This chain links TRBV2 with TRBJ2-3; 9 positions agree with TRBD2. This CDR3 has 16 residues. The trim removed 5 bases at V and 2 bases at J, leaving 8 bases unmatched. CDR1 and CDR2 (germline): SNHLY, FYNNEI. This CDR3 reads CASSMERGAFTDTQYF. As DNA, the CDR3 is TGTGCCAGCAGTATGGAGCGGGGGGCCTTCACAGATACGCAGTATTTT.

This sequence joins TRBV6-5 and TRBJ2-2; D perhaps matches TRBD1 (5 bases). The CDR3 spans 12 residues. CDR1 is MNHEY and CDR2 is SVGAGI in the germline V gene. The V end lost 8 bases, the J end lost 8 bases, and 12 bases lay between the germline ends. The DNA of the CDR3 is TGTGCCAGCTTCAGGGTCCAGGGGGAGCTGTTTTTT. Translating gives CASFRVQGELFF.

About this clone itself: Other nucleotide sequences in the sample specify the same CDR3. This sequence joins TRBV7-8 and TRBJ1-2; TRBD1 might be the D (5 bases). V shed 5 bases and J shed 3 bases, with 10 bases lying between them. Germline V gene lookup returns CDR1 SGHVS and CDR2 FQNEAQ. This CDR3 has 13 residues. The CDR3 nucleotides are TGTGCCAGCAGCCCTGGACACTACTATGGCTACACCTTC. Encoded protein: CASSPGHYYGYTF.

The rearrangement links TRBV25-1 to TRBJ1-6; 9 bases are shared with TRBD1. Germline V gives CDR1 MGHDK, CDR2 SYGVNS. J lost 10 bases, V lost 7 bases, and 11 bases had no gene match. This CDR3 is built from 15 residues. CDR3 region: CASTKSGTGLSPLHF. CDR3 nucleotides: TGTGCCAGCACCAAAAGCGGGACAGGGCTGTCACCCCTCCACTTT.

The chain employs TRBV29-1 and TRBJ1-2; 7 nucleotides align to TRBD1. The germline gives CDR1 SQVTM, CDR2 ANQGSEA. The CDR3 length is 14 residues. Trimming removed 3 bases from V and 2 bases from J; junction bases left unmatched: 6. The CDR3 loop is CSVDLAGGNYGYTF. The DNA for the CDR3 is TGCAGCGTTGATTTGGCAGGGGGGAACTATGGCTACACCTTC.

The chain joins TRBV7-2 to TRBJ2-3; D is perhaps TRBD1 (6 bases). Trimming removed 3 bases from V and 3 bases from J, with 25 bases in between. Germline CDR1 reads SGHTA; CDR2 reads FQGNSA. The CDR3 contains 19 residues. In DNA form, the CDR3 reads TGTGCCAGCAGCTTCCGCCCTCCCTCAACAGGGATCAATACAGATACGCAGTATTTT. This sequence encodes CASSFRPPSTGINTDTQYF.

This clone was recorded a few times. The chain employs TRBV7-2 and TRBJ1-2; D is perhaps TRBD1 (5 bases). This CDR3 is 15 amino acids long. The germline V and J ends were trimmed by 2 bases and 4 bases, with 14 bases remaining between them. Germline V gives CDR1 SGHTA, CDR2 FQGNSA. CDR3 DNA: TGTGCCAGCAGCTTATCTCCAGGGATTTCCTATGGCTACACCTTC. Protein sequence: CASSLSPGISYGYTF. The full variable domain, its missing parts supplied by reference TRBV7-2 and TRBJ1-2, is GAGVSQSPSNKVTEKGKDVELRCDPISGHTALYWYRQSLGQGLEFLIYFQGNSAPDKSGLPSDRFSAERTGGSVSTLTIQRTQQEDSAVYLCASSLSPGISYGYTFGSGTRLTVV.

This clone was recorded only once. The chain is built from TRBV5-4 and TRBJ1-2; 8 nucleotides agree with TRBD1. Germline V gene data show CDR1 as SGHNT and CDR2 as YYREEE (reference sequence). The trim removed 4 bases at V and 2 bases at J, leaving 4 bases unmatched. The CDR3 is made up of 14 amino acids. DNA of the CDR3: TGTGCCAGCAGCATCGGACAGGGAAACTATGGCTACACCTTC. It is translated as CASSIGQGNYGYTF.

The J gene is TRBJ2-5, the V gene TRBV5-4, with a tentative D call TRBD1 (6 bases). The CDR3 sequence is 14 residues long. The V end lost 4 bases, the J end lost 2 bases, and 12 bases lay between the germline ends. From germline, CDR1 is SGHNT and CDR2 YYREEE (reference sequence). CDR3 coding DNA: TGTGCCAGCAGCACCGGACAGTTACAAGAGACCCAGTACTTC. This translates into CASSTGQLQETQYF.

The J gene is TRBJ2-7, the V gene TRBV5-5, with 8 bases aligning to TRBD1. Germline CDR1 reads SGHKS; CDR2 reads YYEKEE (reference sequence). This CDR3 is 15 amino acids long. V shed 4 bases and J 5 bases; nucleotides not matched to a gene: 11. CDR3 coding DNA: TGTGCCAGCAGCATCACACAGGGGGATCGGCACGAGCAGTACTTC. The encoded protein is CASSITQGDRHEQYF. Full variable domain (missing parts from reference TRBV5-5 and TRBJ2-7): DAGVTQSPTHLIKTRGQQVTLRCSPISGHKSVSWYQQVLGQGPQFIFQYYEKEERGRGNFPDRFSARQFPNYSSELNVNALLLGDSALYLCASSITQGDRHEQYFGPGTRLTVT.

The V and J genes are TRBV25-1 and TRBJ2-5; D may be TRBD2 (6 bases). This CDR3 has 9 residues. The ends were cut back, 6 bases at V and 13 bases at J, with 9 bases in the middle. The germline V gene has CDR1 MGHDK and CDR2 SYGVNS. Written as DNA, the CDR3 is TGTGCCAGCAGGCGGCGGGGGTACTTC. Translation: CASRRRGYF.

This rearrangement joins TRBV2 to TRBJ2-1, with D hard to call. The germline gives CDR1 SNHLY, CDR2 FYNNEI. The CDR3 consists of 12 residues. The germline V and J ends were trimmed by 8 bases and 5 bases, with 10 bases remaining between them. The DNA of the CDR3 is TGTGCCAGCCAAGCGCCTAACAATGAGCAGTTCTTC. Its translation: CASQAPNNEQFF.

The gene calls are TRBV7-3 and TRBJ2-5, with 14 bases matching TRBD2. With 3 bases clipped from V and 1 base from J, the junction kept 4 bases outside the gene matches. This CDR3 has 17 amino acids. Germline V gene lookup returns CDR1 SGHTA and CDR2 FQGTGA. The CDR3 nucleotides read TGTGCCAGCAGCTTGGGGACTAGCGGGGGACCCCAAGAGACCCAGTACTTC. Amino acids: CASSLGTSGGPQETQYF.

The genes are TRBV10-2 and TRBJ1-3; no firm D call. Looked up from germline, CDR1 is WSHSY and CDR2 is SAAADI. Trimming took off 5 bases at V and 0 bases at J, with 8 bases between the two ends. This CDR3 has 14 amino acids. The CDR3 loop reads CASSLAASGNTIYF. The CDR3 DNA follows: TGCGCCAGCAGTTTAGCAGCCTCTGGAAACACCATATATTTT.

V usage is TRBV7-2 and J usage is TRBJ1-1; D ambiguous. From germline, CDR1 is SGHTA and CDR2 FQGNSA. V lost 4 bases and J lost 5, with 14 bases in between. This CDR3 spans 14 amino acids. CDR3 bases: TGTGCCAGCAGCTCCCTAATTTTGGTAACTGAAGCTTTCTTT. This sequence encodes CASSSLILVTEAFF.

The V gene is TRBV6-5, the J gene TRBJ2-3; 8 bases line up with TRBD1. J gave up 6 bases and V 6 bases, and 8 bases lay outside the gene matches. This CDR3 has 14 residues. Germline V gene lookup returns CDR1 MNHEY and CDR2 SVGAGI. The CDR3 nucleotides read TGTGCCAGCAGGCAACAGGGGGGAGGTGATACGCAGTATTTT. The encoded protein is CASRQQGGGDTQYF.